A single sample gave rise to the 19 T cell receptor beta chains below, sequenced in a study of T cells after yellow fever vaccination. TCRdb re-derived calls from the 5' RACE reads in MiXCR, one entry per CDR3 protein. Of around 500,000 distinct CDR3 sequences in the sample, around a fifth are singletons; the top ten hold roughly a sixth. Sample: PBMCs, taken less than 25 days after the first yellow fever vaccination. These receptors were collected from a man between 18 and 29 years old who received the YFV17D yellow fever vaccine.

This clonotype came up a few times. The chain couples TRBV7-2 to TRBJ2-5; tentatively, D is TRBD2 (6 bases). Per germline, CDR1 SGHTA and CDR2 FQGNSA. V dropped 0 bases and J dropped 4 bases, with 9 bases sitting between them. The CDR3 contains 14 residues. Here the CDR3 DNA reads TGTGCCAGCAGCTTAGCGGCGGGGAGAGAGACCCAGTACTTC. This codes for CASSLAAGRETQYF.

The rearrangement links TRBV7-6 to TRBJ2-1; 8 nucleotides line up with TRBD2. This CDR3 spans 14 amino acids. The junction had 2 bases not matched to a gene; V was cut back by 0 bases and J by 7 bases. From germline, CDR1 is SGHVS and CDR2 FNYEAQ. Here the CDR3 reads CASSLAPGGNEQFF. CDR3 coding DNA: TGTGCCAGCAGCTTAGCCCCGGGGGGGAATGAGCAGTTCTTC.

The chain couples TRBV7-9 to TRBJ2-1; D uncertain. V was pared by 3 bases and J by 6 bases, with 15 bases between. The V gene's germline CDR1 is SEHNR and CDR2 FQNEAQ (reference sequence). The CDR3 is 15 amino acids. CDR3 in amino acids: CASSFLDGGPNEQFF. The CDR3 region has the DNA TGTGCCAGCAGCTTCCTTGACGGCGGTCCCAATGAGCAGTTCTTC. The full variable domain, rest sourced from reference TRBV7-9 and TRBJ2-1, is DTGVSQNPRHKITKRGQNVTFRCDPISEHNRLYWYRQTLGQGPEFLTYFQNEAQLEKSRLLSDRFSAERPKGSFSTLEIQRTEQGDSAMYLCASSFLDGGPNEQFFGPGTRLTVL.

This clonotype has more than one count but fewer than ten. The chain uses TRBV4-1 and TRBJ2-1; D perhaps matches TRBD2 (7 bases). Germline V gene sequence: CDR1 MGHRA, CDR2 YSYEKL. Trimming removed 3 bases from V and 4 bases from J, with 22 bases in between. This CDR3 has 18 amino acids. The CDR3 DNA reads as TGCGCCAGCAGCCATCGACCCCAGGCGGGGGCCGAATACAATGAGCAGTTCTTC. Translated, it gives CASSHRPQAGAEYNEQFF.

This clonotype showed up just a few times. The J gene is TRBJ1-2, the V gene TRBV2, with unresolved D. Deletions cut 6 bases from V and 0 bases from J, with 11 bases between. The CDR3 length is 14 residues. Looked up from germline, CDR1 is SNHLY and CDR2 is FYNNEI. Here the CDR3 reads CASRGQYSNYGYTF. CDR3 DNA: TGTGCCAGCAGGGGCCAGTACTCTAACTATGGCTACACCTTC.

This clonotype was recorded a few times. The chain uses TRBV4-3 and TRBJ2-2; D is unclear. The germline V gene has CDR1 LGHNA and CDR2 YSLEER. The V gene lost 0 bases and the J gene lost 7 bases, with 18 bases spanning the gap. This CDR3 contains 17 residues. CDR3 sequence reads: CASSQDPNSGAFGELFF. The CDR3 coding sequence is TGCGCCAGCAGCCAAGATCCAAACAGTGGTGCGTTCGGGGAGCTGTTTTTT.

CDR3 region: CASSLRQNSYEQYF. Written as DNA, the CDR3 is TGTGCCAGCTCACTTCGACAGAATTCCTACGAGCAGTACTTC. The chain joins TRBV18 to TRBJ2-7, with D possibly matching TRBD1 (5 bases). Germline loops: CDR1 KGHSH, CDR2 LQKENI. Trimming cost V 4 bases and J 1 base, with 11 bases left between them. The CDR3 consists of 14 residues.

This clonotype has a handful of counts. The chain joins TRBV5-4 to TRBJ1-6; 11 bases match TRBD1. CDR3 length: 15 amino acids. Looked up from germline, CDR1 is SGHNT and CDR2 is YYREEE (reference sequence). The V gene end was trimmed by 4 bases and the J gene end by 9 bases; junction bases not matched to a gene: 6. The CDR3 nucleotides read TGTGCCAGCAGCATGGACAGGGGGCGCGGTTCACCCCTCCACTTT. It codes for CASSMDRGRGSPLHF.

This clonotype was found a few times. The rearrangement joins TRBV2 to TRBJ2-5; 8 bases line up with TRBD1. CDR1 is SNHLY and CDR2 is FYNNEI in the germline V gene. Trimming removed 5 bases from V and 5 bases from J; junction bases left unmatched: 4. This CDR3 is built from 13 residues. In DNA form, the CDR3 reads TGTGCCAGCAGTACGGACAGGGTGGAGACCCAGTACTTC. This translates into CASSTDRVETQYF. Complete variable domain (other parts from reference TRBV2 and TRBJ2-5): EPEVTQTPSHQVTQMGQEVILRCVPISNHLYFYWYRQILGQKVEFLVSFYNNEISEKSEIFDDQFSVERPDGSNFTLKIRSTKLEDSAMYFCASSTDRVETQYFGPGTRLLVL.

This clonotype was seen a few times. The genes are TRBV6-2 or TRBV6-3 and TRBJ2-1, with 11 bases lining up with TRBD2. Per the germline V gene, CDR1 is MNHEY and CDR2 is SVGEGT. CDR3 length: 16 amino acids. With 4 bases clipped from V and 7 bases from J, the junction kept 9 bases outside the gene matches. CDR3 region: CASSSSSGGRRNEQFF. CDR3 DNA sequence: TGTGCCAGCAGTTCATCTAGCGGGGGGCGCAGGAATGAGCAGTTCTTC.

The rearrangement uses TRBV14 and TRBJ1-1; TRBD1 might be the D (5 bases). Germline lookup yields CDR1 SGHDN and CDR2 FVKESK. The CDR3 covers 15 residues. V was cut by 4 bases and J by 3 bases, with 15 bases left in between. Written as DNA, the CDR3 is TGTGCCAGCAGCCTACGGCCGCAGGGAGACACTGAAGCTTTCTTT. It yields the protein CASSLRPQGDTEAFF.

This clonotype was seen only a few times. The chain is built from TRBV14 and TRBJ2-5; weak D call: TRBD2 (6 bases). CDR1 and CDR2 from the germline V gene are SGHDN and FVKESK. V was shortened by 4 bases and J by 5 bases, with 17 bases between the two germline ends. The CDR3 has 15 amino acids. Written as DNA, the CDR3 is TGTGCCAGCAGCCCCCTGGGGGGTGCAGGGGAGACCCAGTACTTC. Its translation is CASSPLGGAGETQYF. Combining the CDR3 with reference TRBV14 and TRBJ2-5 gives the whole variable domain EAGVTQFPSHSVIEKGQTVTLRCDPISGHDNLYWYRRVMGKEIKFLLHFVKESKQDESGMPNNRFLAERTGGTYSTLKVQPAELEDSGVYFCASSPLGGAGETQYFGPGTRLLVL.

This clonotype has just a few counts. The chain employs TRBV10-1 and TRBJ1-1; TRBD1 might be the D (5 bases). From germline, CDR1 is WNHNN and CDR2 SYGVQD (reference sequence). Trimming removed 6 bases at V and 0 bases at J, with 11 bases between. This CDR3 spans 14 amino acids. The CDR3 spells CASSLGRVNTEAFF. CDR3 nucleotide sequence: TGCGCCAGCAGCCTGGGACGGGTGAACACTGAAGCTTTCTTT.

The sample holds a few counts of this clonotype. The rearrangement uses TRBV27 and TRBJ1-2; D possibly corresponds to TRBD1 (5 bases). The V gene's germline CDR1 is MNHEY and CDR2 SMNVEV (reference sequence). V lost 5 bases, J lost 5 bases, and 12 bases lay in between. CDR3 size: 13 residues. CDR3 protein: CASSGDGGYGYTF. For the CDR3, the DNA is TGTGCCAGCAGTGGAGATGGGGGGTATGGCTACACCTTC.

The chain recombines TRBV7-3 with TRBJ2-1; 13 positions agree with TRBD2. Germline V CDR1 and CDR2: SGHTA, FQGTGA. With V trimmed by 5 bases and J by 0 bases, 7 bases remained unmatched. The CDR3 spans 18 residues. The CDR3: CASSPGTSGVSSYNEQFF. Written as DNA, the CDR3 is TGTGCCAGCAGCCCCGGGACTAGCGGGGTGAGCTCCTACAATGAGCAGTTCTTC.

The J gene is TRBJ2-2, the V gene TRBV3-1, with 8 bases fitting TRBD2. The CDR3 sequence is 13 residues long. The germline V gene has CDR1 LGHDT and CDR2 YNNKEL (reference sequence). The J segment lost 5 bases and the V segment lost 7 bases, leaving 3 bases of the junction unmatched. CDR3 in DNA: TGTGCCAGCACCCGGGAGGGAACCGGGGAGCTGTTTTTT. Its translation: CASTREGTGELFF.

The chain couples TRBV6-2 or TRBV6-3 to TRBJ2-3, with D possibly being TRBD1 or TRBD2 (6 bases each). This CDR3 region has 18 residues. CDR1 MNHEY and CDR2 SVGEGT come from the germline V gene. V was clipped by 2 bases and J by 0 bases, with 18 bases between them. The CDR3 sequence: CASSYLRGTGTSTDTQYF. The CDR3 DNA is TGTGCCAGCAGTTACCTAAGGGGGACGGGGACTAGCACAGATACGCAGTATTTT.

The DNA for the CDR3 is TGTGCCACCCTGGATCCCTCTGCTGGGGAGCAGTACTTC. This translates into CATLDPSAGEQYF. The chain combines TRBV28 with TRBJ2-7; D remains ambiguous. The CDR3 runs to 13 residues. Germline values: CDR1 MDHEN, CDR2 SYDVKM. Deletions cut 10 bases from V and 7 bases from J, with 20 bases between.

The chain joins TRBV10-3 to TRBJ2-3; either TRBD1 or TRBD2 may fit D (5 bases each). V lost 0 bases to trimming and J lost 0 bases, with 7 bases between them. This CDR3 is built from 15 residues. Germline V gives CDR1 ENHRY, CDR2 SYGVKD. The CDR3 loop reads CAISESRDSTDTQYF. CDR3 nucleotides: TGTGCCATCAGTGAGTCGAGGGACAGCACAGATACGCAGTATTTT.